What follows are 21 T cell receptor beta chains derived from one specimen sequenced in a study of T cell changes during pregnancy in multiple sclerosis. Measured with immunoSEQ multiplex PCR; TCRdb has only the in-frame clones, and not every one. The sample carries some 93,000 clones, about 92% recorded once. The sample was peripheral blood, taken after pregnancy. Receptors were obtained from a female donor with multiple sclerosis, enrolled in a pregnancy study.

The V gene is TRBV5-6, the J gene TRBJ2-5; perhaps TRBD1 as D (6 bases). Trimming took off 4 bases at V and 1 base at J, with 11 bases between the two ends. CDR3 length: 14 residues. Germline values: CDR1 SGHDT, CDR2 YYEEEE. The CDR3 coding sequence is TGTGCCAGCAGCCTCGACAGGATCCAAGAGACCCAGTACTTC. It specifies CASSLDRIQETQYF. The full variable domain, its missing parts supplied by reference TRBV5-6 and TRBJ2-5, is DAGVTQSPTHLIKTRGQQVTLRCSPKSGHDTVSWYQQALGQGPQFIFQYYEEEERQRGNFPDRFSGHQFPNYSSELNVNALLLGDSALYLCASSLDRIQETQYFGPGTRLLVL.

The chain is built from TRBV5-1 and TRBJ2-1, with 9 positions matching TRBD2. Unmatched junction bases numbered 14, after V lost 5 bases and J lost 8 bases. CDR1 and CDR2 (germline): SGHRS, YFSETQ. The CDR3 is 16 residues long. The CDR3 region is CASSSISGSLEDEQFF. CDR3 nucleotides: TGCGCCAGCAGTTCTATTAGCGGGAGTTTGGAGGATGAGCAGTTCTTC. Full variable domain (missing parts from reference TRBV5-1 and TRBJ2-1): KAGVTQTPRYLIKTRGQQVTLSCSPISGHRSVSWYQQTPGQGLQFLFEYFSETQRNKGNFPGRFSGRQFSNSRSEMNVSTLELGDSALYLCASSSISGSLEDEQFFGPGTRLTVL.

This CDR3 is CASSLTGEGYEQYF. The DNA for the CDR3 is TGCGCCAGCAGCTTAACAGGGGAAGGCTACGAGCAGTACTTC. V is TRBV5-1 and J is TRBJ2-7; TRBD1 matches at 7 bases. With V trimmed by 2 bases and J by 3 bases, 5 bases remained unmatched. The CDR3 sequence is 14 residues long. Germline loops: CDR1 SGHRS, CDR2 YFSETQ.

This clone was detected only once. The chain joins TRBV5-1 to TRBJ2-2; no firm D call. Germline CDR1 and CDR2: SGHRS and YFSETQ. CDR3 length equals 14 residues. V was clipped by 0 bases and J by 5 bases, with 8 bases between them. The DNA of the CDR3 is TGCGCCAGCAGCTTGGGAGTTCTTACCGGGGAGCTGTTTTTT. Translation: CASSLGVLTGELFF.

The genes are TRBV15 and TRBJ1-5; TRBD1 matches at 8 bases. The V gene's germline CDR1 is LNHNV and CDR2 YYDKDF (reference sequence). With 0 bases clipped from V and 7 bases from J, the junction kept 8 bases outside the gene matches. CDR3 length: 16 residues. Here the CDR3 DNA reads TGTGCCACCAGCAGAGACGGGTTTACAGGGGGGCAGCCCCAGCATTTT. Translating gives CATSRDGFTGGQPQHF.

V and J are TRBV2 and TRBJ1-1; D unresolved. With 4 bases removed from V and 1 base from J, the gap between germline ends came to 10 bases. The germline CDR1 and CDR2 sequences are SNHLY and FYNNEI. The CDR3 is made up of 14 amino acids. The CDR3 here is CASSVDIENTEAFF. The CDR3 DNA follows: TGTGCCAGCAGTGTAGACATCGAGAACACTGAAGCTTTCTTT.

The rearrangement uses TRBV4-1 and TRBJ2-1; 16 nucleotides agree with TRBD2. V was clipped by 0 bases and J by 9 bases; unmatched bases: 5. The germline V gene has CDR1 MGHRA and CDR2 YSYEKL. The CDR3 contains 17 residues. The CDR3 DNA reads TGCGCCAGCAGCCAAGAGGGGACTAGCGGGGGGGCTATTGAGCAGTTCTTC. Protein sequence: CASSQEGTSGGAIEQFF.

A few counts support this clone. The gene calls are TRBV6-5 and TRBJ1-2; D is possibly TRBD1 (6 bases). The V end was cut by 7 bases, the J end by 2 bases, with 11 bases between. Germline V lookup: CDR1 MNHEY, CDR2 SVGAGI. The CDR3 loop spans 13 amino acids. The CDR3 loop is CASKSGQNYGYTF. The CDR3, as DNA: TGTGCCAGCAAGTCTGGACAGAACTATGGCTACACCTTC.

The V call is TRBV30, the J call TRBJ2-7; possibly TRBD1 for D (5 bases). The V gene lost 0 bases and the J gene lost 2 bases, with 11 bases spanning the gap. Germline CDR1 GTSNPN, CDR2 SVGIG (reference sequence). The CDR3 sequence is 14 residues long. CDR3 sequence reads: CAWSVFGRAYEQYF. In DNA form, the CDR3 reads TGTGCCTGGAGTGTTTTCGGCAGGGCCTACGAGCAGTACTTC.

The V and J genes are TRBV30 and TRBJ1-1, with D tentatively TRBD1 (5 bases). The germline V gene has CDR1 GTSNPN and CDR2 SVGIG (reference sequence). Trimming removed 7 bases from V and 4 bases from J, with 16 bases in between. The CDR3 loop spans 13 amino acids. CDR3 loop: CASRQNMGTEAFF. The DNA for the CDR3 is TGTGCCTCCCGACAGAATATGGGCACTGAAGCTTTCTTT.

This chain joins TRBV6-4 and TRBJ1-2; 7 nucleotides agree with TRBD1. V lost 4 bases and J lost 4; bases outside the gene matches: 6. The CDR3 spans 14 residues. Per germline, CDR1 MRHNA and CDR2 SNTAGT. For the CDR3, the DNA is TGTGCCAGCAGTGGGGACAGCAGCGCCTATGGCTACACCTTC. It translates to CASSGDSSAYGYTF.

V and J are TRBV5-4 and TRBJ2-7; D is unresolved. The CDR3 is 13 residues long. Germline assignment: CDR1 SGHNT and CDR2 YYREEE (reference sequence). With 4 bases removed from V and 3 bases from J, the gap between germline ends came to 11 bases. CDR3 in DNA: TGTGCCAGCAGCCAGGCCACCCACTACGAGCAGTACTTC. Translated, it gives CASSQATHYEQYF.

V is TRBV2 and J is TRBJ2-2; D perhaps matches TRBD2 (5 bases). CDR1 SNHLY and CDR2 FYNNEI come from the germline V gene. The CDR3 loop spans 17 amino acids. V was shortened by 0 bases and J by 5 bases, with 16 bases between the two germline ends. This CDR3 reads CASSEALLGVRTGELFF. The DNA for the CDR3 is TGTGCCAGCAGTGAAGCGCTTCTGGGAGTAAGGACCGGGGAGCTGTTTTTT.

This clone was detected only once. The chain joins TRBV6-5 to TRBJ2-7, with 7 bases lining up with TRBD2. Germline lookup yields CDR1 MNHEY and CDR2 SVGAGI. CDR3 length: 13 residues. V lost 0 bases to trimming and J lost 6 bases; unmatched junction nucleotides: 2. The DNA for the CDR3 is TGTGCCAGCAGTTACTCGACGGGGGGCGAGCAGTACTTC. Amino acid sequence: CASSYSTGGEQYF.

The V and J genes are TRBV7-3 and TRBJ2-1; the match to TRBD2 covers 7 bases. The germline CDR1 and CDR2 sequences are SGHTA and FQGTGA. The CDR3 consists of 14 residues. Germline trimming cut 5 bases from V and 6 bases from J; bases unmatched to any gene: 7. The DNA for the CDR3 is TGTGCCAGCAGCGCTGTAGCTAGCGGCAATGAGCAGTTCTTC. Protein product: CASSAVASGNEQFF.

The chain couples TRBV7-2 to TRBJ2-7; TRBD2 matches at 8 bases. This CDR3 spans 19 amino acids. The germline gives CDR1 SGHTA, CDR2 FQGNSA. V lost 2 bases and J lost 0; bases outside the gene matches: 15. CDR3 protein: CASSLLFGGGPGLSYEQYF. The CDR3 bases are TGTGCCAGCAGCTTACTATTCGGGGGGGGACCGGGCCTCTCCTACGAGCAGTACTTC.

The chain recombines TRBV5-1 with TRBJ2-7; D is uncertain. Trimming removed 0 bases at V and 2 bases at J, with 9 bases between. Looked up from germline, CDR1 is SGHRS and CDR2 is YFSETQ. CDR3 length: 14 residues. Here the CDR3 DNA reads TGCGCCAGCAGCTTGGTGGGCGCCACCTACGAGCAGTACTTC. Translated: CASSLVGATYEQYF.

The CDR3 protein is CASSIGGLPPSYEQYF. DNA of the CDR3: TGTGCCAGTAGTATAGGTGGCCTTCCACCGTCCTACGAGCAGTACTTC. V and J are TRBV19 and TRBJ2-7; no clear D. From germline, CDR1 is LNHDA and CDR2 SQIVND (reference sequence). V was pared by 1 base and J by 1 base, with 14 bases between. The CDR3 extends over 16 amino acids. Full variable domain (outside the CDR3, taken from reference TRBV19 and TRBJ2-7): DGGITQSPKYLFRKEGQNVTLSCEQNLNHDAMYWYRQDPGQGLRLIYYSQIVNDFQKGDIAEGYSVSREKKESFPLTVTSAQKNPTAFYLCASSIGGLPPSYEQYFGPGTRLTVT.

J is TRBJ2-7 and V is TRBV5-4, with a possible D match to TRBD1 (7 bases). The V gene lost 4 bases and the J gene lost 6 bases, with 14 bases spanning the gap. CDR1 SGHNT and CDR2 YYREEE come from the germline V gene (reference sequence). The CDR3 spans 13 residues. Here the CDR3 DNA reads TGTGCCAGCAGCGGGGGGACAGCCGCCGAGCAGTACTTC. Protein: CASSGGTAAEQYF. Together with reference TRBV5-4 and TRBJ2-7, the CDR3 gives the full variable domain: ETGVTQSPTHLIKTRGQQVTLRCSSQSGHNTVSWYQQALGQGPQFIFQYYREEENGRGNFPPRFSGLQFPNYSSELNVNALELDDSALYLCASSGGTAAEQYFGPGTRLTVT.

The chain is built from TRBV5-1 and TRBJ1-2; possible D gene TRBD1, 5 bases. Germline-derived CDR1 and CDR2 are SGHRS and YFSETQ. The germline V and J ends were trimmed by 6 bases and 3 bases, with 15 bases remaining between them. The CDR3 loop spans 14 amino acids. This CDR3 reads CASKIETDYYGYTF. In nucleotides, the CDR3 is TGCGCCAGCAAAATCGAGACAGATTACTATGGCTACACCTTC.

The CDR3 protein is CASSLLAEETQYF. As DNA, the CDR3 is TGTGCCAGCAGCTTATTAGCGGAAGAGACCCAGTACTTC. V usage is TRBV11-3 and J usage is TRBJ2-5; tentative D call: TRBD2 (6 bases). V was trimmed by 2 bases and J by 3 bases, leaving 7 bases between them. Germline assignment: CDR1 SGHNT and CDR2 YENEEA. The CDR3 is 13 amino acids.